What follows describes a single TCR beta chain. This clonotype was found a few times. The clone's antigen remains unknown. One base away there is no much larger clone; base qualities are not given. Every donor was a healthy Caucasian. Three pairs of female monozygotic twins, all aged about 18 to 29 years, made up the twin cohort. Miltenyi CD45RO+ enrichment and human naive T-cell isolation kits were used to isolate memory (CD45RO+) and naive T cells from PBMC. The data derive from a study of identical twins (dated by TCRdb to about 2016). Some background on the complete study: TCR alpha and beta repertoires from monozygotic twins, unrelated adults of various ages and cord blood were deep-sequenced to test whether fetal clonotypes persist. To rule out contamination, the twin experiments were replicated at different times with different library preparation protocols. Findings and caveats that apply to the study as a whole: Fewer insertions were carried by abundant cord blood beta clonotypes, a similar but weaker trend appeared in young adult naive repertoires, and no such trend appeared in memory repertoires. Excess twin sharing in beta out-of-frame sequences was weaker because fewer shared sequences lowered the signal-to-noise ratio. Invariant T cells such as MAIT and iNKT could partly confound zero-insertion analyses, though diverse VJ usage argued against this for most clonotypes. Out-of-frame TCR alpha sharing in monozygotic twins was systematically underestimated by recombination models, whereas sharing between unrelated individuals was in agreement with the recombination models. Compared with coincidental sharing between unrelated individuals, an excess of low generation-probability sequences was observed among out-of-frame TCR alpha sequences shared between twins. Conclusions relied on cross-sectional statistical analysis, since the same donors could not be followed over many years.

CDR1 MDHEN and CDR2 SYDVKM are derived from the germline V gene. The CDR3 measures 11 amino acids from cysteine to phenylalanine. Just the 33-base CDR3 DNA is kept, in frame starting at base 1. Relative to germline, V is 7 bases shorter and J is 11 bases shorter, with 14 bases between their ends. Library prep was done by 5' RACE. The run used an Illumina HiSeq 2000. Template switching added a universal primer binding site, and the final cDNA carried a unique molecular identifier that allowed TCR cDNA molecules to be counted accurately. Specific primers in the conserved constant-segment region were used to synthesize first-strand cDNA for the TCR alpha and beta chains. To control for contamination, every cDNA library carried two barcodes: a SMART-Mk sample barcode plus Illumina barcodes. Two successive PCR steps introduced TruSeq adapter sequences along with Illumina sample barcodes. The TCR alpha and beta cDNA libraries were sequenced on the Illumina HiSeq platform using custom primers. The paper's data handling went like this. Raw reads were processed with MiGEC to extract unique molecular identifiers, and MiXCR was used to determine CDR3 positions. For each individual, recombination models were inferred using an EM algorithm with the repgenHMM and IGoR tools. The tcR package in R was used for shared clonotype analysis, with sharing normalized by the product of cloneset sizes. Out-of-frame nonproductive sequences were analyzed to study raw recombination free of thymic and clonal selection effects. TCRdb's own reprocessing of the public reads used fastp at Q25 and MiXCR and kept productive beta chains. Each CDR3 protein gets just one entry, which takes the most common genes and DNA from the rows behind it. Clone size and V and J calls follow TCRdb, not the original study. For this sample there are 200,000 to 300,000 distinct CDR3 sequences; about 7.3% appear just once. The ten largest make up roughly 3.6% of the sample.

These data also formed part of another study, on yellow fever vaccine responses in identical twins. As noted in the second study: According to the authors, in identical twins the way T cells responded to vaccination appeared partly convergent and partly personalized. Focusing on identical twins, the study followed the T cell clones that responded to the vaccine, and did so with precision.

The rearranged chain carries TRBV28 and TRBJ1-1, with a tentative D gene TRBD1 over 5 matching bases. This TCR was sampled from a woman between 18 and 29 years old in good health. The sample consisted of memory (CD45RO+) T cells sorted from blood. The label giving this sample's cell subset or site can be read as: CD45RO+ enriched T cells. The nucleotides are TGTGCCAGCATCCGAGGGACGGGGGCTTTCTTT. Its protein product is CASIRGTGAFF. When the CDR3 is completed using the reference TRBV28 and TRBJ1-1 genes on either side, the full variable domain is DVKVTQSSRYLVKRTGEKVFLECVQDMDHENMFWYRQDPGLGLRLIYFSYDVKMKEKGDIPEGYSVSREKKERFSLILESASTNQTSMYLCASIRGTGAFFGQGTRLTVV.